This TCR beta chain was identified in a study of blood T cell repertoires in COVID-19 (dated by TCRdb to the early 2020s). General notes on the study: Samples from collaborators originated in the United States, Italy and Spain and spanned both the acute and convalescent phases of COVID-19. Subjects who had been exposed to COVID-19, were actively infected with it, or had recovered from it provided the deeply sampled blood TCRbeta repertoires that made up the dataset. The material from the prospective study consisted of cDNA or gDNA derived from T cells, B-cell-depleted T cells, or PBMCs. The repertoires were released in a freely available public database intended as a resource for research on the immune response to SARS-CoV-2. The sample metadata nearly always contained a de-identified subject ID, COVID-19 status, age in years and sex. The samples were drawn from two sources: the first 160 participants of the ongoing ImmuneRACE study, and over 950 subjects contributed by 6 global collaborators. Where available, HLA class I and class II types were taken from metadata supplied by the sample provider and were not determined by assay-based typing.

A single count supports this clone. This clone's antigen is unknown. No much larger clonotype is one base removed from it; base qualities were not supplied. The germline V gene supplies CDR1 MNHEY and CDR2 SVGAGI. Trimming leaves V shorter by 5 bases and J shorter by 0 bases, with the junction holding 3 bases beyond the gene matches. Its CDR3 holds 14 amino acids, cysteine through phenylalanine. Only the CDR3 DNA is retained, 42 bases long and in frame from the first base. The immunoSEQ Assay, a bias-controlled multiplex PCR, was used to amplify TCRbeta CDR3 regions from genomic DNA. Per the original workflow: The number of nucleated cells in each sample was estimated by amplification of reference gene primers within the assay. To quantify the absolute abundance of each unique TCRbeta CDR3 rearrangement, sequence reads were collapsed and filtered. For each sample, productive Simpson clonality was calculated as the square root of Simpson's diversity index over productive rearrangements. TCRdb re-hosts the immuneACCESS table, in-frame sequences only. Its copies lack some clones; in the studies checked, an unresolved V gene accounts for under half of them, and the cause for the rest is not known. V, J and clone size were drawn from that table, and D and trimming were deduced from the DNA. Present in this sample are around 140,000 clones, nearly 80% of which were seen just once. Around 3.2% of the sample comes from the top ten.

Enrolling through a virtual design, the prospective study's participants ranged in age from roughly 18 to 100 years and lived across roughly 23 United States geographic areas. To assign participants to cohorts, the prospective study relied on clinical history that participants themselves reported in a screening survey and a study questionnaire. Recovered participants in ImmuneRACE Cohort 3 were defined as having two consecutive negative NP/OP PCR tests, clearance from a healthcare professional, or resolution of symptoms. In the prospective study, mobile phlebotomists collected whole blood, serum and a nasopharyngeal or oropharyngeal swab from each participant. Participants in the prospective study had the option to provide additional blood draws and questionnaires over a roughly two-month period. Before DNA extraction, blood samples from the prospective study were shipped at room temperature or frozen.

Here is what the overall study found, with its caveats: How much clinical and demographic metadata was included differed by source and by participant, and the metadata was provided uncurated.

Sequencing used PBMCs or T cells enriched from blood (not recorded which). The TCR sequence derives from a woman between 45 and 65 years old who had recovered from COVID-19. The chain was built from TRBV6-5 and TRBJ2-7; the junction holds 8 bases that match TRBD1. The DNA sequence follows: TGTGCCAGCAGTCGTGGACAGGGCTCCTACGAGCAGTACTTC. Translation gives CASSRGQGSYEQYF.